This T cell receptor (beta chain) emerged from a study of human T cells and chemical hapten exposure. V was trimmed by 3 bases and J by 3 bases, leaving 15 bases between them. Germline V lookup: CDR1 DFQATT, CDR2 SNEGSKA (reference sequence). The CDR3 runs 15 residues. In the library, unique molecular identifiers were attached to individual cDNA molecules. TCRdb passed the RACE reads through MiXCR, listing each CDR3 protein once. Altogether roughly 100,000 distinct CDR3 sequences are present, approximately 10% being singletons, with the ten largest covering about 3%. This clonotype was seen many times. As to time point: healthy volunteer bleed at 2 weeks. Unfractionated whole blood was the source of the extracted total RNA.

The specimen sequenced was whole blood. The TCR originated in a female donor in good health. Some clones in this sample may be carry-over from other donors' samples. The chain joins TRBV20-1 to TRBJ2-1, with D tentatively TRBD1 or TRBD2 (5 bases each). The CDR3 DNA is TGCAGTGCTAGCCCCTCAGAGGGGTTCTACAATGAGCAGTTCTTC. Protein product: CSASPSEGFYNEQFF.